Listed below are T cell receptor beta chains from one sample, sequenced in a study of beta chain features in type 1 diabetes. Profiled with immunoSEQ multiplex PCR; TCRdb holds only in-frame clones, not every one. This sample has 400,000 to 600,000 clones, with roughly 31% found just once. Material: naive CD4+ T cells from blood. Receptors originate from a young man in good health. The CDR3 runs from the conserved cysteine through the conserved F or W. Fields, in order: D gene, clone size, V gene, J gene, CDR3 DNA, CDR3 protein. The D gene is left open where the match is weak. A clone size is listed for some rows: how often the clone was seen (once, few, many), or a class if it is expanded.

>-|few|TRBV29-1|TRBJ2-2
TGCAGCGTAGTACAGGGTTGGAACACCGGGGAGCTGTTTTTT
CSVVQGWNTGELFF
>-|-|TRBV27|TRBJ2-7
TGTGCCAGCAGCGAAAAGTTCTACGAGCAGTACTTC
CASSEKFYEQYF
>-|-|TRBV7-2|TRBJ2-1
TGTGCCAGCAGCTTAGACACCTACAATGAGCAGTTCTTC
CASSLDTYNEQFF
>-|once|TRBV7-8|TRBJ2-4
TGTGCCAGCAGCTTAGGCAGACTTCAAGCCAAAAACATTCAGTACTTC
CASSLGRLQAKNIQYF
>TRBD1|-|TRBV9|TRBJ2-1
TGTGCCAGCAGCGTAAGACAGGGTACCGACAATGAGCAGTTCTTC
CASSVRQGTDNEQFF
>TRBD2|few|TRBV27|TRBJ2-3
TGTGCCAGCAGTTTTCTAGCGGAGTGGGGGGATACGCAGTATTTT
CASSFLAEWGDTQYF
>-|-|TRBV4-1|TRBJ2-2
TGCGCCAGCAGCCAACAAGTAATTGACCGTAACACCGGGGAGCTGTTTTTT
CASSQQVIDRNTGELFF
>TRBD2|few|TRBV18|TRBJ2-5
TGTGCCAGCTCCCGCGAGACGGGGACTAGAAGTGGAGAGACCCAGTACTTC
CASSRETGTRSGETQYF
>TRBD2|-|TRBV29-1|TRBJ2-1
TGCAGCGGTAGGGCGGGAGTCTACAATGAGCAGTTCTTC
CSGRAGVYNEQFF
>TRBD1|-|TRBV30|TRBJ2-1
TGTGCCTGGAGAACCGGGACAGGGAACAATGAGCAGTTCTTC
CAWRTGTGNNEQFF
>TRBD2|few|TRBV5-1|TRBJ2-1
TGCGCCAGCAGCTTGTTAGCGGGCTCCTACAATGAGCAGTTCTTC
CASSLLAGSYNEQFF
>-|-|TRBV30|TRBJ2-7
TGTGCCTGGAGTTCCGCCTCCTACGAGCAGTACTTC
CAWSSASYEQYF
>TRBD1|-|TRBV6-1|TRBJ1-5
TGTGCCAGCAGTGAAGCTTACAGGGGTCGGCAGCCCCAGCATTTT
CASSEAYRGRQPQHF
>-|-|TRBV29-1|TRBJ2-5
TGCAGCGTTCTGGTGGTCCAAGAGACCCAGTACTTC
CSVLVVQETQYF
>-|-|TRBV10-3|TRBJ1-2
TGTGCCATCAGCCAGCGAGGGGTTGATGGCTACACCTTC
CAISQRGVDGYTF
>-|few|TRBV6-6|TRBJ2-7
TGTGCCAGCAGTTACTCTACCTACGAGCAGTACTTC
CASSYSTYEQYF
>TRBD2|-|TRBV7-2|TRBJ2-5
TGTGCCAGCAGCCCTTTAGGGACTAGCGGGAGGGGTACTCCGTACTTC
CASSPLGTSGRGTPYF
>-|-|TRBV5-6|TRBJ2-3
TGTGCCAGCAGCCCAGGTCCCTCTAGCACAGATACGCAGTATTTT
CASSPGPSSTDTQYF
>-|-|TRBV7-3|TRBJ2-6
TGTGCCAGCACCTGGGAGAGCTCTGGGGCCAACGTCCTGACTTTC
CASTWESSGANVLTF
>-|-|TRBV5-1|TRBJ2-5
TGCGCCAGCAGCCCCGGATTGGGGAAAACGGAGACCCAGTACTTC
CASSPGLGKTETQYF
>-|few|TRBV7-3|TRBJ2-5
TGTGCCAGCAGCTTAACTAGCGTACAAGAGACCCAGTACTTC
CASSLTSVQETQYF
>TRBD2|few|TRBV19|TRBJ2-1
TGTGCCAGTAGTATATCGGCTAGCGGGAGGTCCTACAATGAGCAGTTCTTC
CASSISASGRSYNEQFF
>-|few|TRBV29-1|TRBJ2-7
TGCAGCGTTGAAGACCCATACGAGCAGTACTTC
CSVEDPYEQYF
>TRBD2|few|TRBV9|TRBJ2-1
TGTGCCAGCAGCGCAGAGGGACTAGCGGGAGCCTATGAGCAGTTCTTC
CASSAEGLAGAYEQFF
>TRBD1|once|TRBV5-4|TRBJ2-2
TGTGCCAGCAGCCCACGACAGGGATCGAACACCGGGGAGCTGTTTTTT
CASSPRQGSNTGELFF
>-|-|TRBV25-1|TRBJ2-5
TGTGCCAGCAGTGAATCCCCTCAAGAGACCCAGTACTTC
CASSESPQETQYF
>TRBD1|-|TRBV29-1|TRBJ1-4
TGCAGCGTTGCCAGGGACAGTTCAACTAATGAAAAACTGTTTTTT
CSVARDSSTNEKLFF
>-|-|TRBV7-9|TRBJ2-5
TGTGCCAGCAGCTCGACCCCGTCGGAGACCCAGTACTTC
CASSSTPSETQYF
>-|few|TRBV25-1|TRBJ1-4
TGTGCCAGCAGTGGTTTCCCTTCAACTAATGAAAAACTGTTTTTT
CASSGFPSTNEKLFF
>-|-|TRBV7-7|TRBJ2-7
TGTGCCAGCAGCTTAGCGCCGGGAGAGTACGAGCAGTACTTC
CASSLAPGEYEQYF
>-|few|TRBV23-1|TRBJ2-1
TGCGCCAGCAGTCCGCGATCCCCCTCCAATGAGCAGTTCTTC
CASSPRSPSNEQFF
>-|-|TRBV7-9|TRBJ1-4
TGTGCCAGCAGCTCCTCGTGGGGATTTGATGAAAAACTGTTTTTT
CASSSSWGFDEKLFF
>-|-|TRBV15|TRBJ2-1
TGTGCCACCAGCAGAGACGGCTCCCCCTACAATGAGCAGTTCTTC
CATSRDGSPYNEQFF
>TRBD1|-|TRBV5-1|TRBJ2-3
TGCGCCAGCAACGACAGGGGGGCCTCAGATACGCAGTATTTT
CASNDRGASDTQYF
>-|few|TRBV29-1|TRBJ2-7
TGCAGCGTCGCGGGGTTAGCCTACGAGCAGTACTTC
CSVAGLAYEQYF
>-|-|TRBV7-2|TRBJ2-3
TGTGCCAGCAGCTTAGAGTGGCGGGCAGGAGATACGCAGTATTTT
CASSLEWRAGDTQYF
>-|-|TRBV30|TRBJ1-1
TGTGCCTGGAGTGGGACAAGGAACACTGAAGCTTTCTTT
CAWSGTRNTEAFF
>-|-|TRBV7-2|TRBJ2-5
TGTGCCAGCAGCTTGTACTTGAAAAGCCCAGAGACCCAGTACTTC
CASSLYLKSPETQYF
>-|few|TRBV5-1|TRBJ2-3
TGCGCCAGCAGCTTGGCGGCGGGATGGGATACGCAGTATTTT
CASSLAAGWDTQYF
>-|-|TRBV7-9|TRBJ2-6
TGTGCCAGCAGTCGGACGGACTCTGGGGCCAACGTCCTGACTTTC
CASSRTDSGANVLTF
>-|-|TRBV29-1|TRBJ2-7
TGCAGCGTGGCGCCTAGTTCCTACGAGCAGTACTTC
CSVAPSSYEQYF